This TCR beta chain appears in the sequencing data of a study of glioma-infiltrating T cells. A remark on this clonotype: The antigen remains undetermined. Relative to the germline gene, one junction end is altered; a read error may explain this.

Amplification of TCR alpha and beta CDR3 regions from RNA used iRepertoire nested multiplex PCR. Input was roughly 95-450 ng of tissue mRNA or PBMC total RNA. TCRdb analysed the multiplex PCR reads with MiXCR anew, one entry per CDR3 protein. The sample lists about 110,000 distinct CDR3 sequences; less than 30% were seen once. Study results and caveats: Gliomas, especially low-grade, showed above-expected tissue-blood divergence; non-neoplastic patients showed below. Tissue and blood shared very few CDR3 sequences.

Germline CDR1 DFQATT, CDR2 SNEGSKA (reference sequence). The CDR3 sequence is 12 residues long. The clonotype comes from a human donor with low-grade glioma or glioblastoma, undergoing nonglioma brain surgery, or in good health (not recorded which). Specimen: glioma tissue, nonneoplastic brain tissue, or PBMCs (not recorded which). The rearrangement joins TRBV20-1 to TRBJ2-5; D gene ambiguous. CDR3 protein: CSARWAQDTQYF. CDR3 bases: TGCAGTGCTAGATGGGCGCAAGATACCCAGTACTTC.